This T cell receptor beta chain derives from a study of cytotoxic CD8 clonotypes in ibrutinib-treated CLL. This clone was seen a few times. The assay was immunoSEQ multiplex PCR, and TCRdb's table has in-frame clones only and misses some. The data show 50,000 to 65,000 clones, roughly 59% seen once. Germline V gene lookup returns CDR1 SQVTM and CDR2 ANQGSEA. The CDR3 consists of 13 residues. The V end was cut by 6 bases, the J end by 0 bases, with 9 bases between. The sequencing used PBMCs, collected after 12 months of ibrutinib treatment. The V gene is TRBV29-1, the J gene TRBJ2-1; TRBD2 is a possible D gene (6 bases). This receptor was obtained from a human donor with chronic lymphocytic leukemia. The CDR3 here is CSVTDYSYNEQFF. The CDR3, as DNA: TGCAGCGTGACGGACTACTCCTACAATGAGCAGTTCTTC.